This T cell receptor beta chain came from a study of T cell repertoires in cytomegalovirus infection. V dropped 3 bases and J dropped 4; count of bases not matched to a gene: 5. The V gene's germline CDR1 is SGHTA and CDR2 FQGNSA. The CDR3 totals 14 residues. This clonotype occurred many times. No antigen is known for it. A single record per CDR3 protein comes from TCRdb applying MiXCR to the reads. The profile shows about 400,000 distinct CDR3 sequences, approximately 35% of them singletons. The chain carries TRBV7-2 and TRBJ2-5; 7 positions agree with TRBD1. This specimen consisted of cultured PBMCs, obtained from culture after CMV antigen stimulation. This sequence was found in a human donor in good health (CMV status not recorded). Some clones in this sample may be carry-over from other donors' samples. In nucleotides, the CDR3 is TGTGCCAGCAGCTTGAAGGCAGGGGGAGAGACCCAGTACTTC. It specifies CASSLKAGGETQYF.